This T cell receptor beta chain was identified in a study of cytomegalovirus exposure and HLA in healthy donors. Study-wide background: Earlier work reported some 110 million unique TCR beta sequences from about 180 million T cells.

PCR primers comprised 60 Vbeta and 13 Jbeta primers. Sequenced by immunoSEQ multiplex PCR; TCRdb stores in-frame clones only, minus some. The sample carries roughly 200,000 clones, about 80% recorded once. The ends were cut back, 0 bases at V and 2 bases at J, with 11 bases in the middle. The CDR3 length is 15 residues. The germline CDR1 and CDR2 sequences are GTSNPN and SVGIG (reference sequence). The chain is built from TRBV30 and TRBJ1-5; TRBD1 is a possible D gene (5 bases). The receptor was derived from a woman under 40 in good health and CMV-seropositive. Sequencing input: PBMCs. The CDR3 here is CAWSVRGVGNQPQHF. CDR3 DNA: TGTGCCTGGAGTGTAAGGGGTGTTGGCAATCAGCCCCAGCATTTT.